This paragraph covers one TCR beta chain sequence. The record originates from a study of cytomegalovirus exposure and HLA in healthy donors. CDR3 length: 15 amino acids. CDR1 SGHRS and CDR2 YFSETQ come from the germline V gene. V shed 5 bases, J shed 4 bases, and the junction held 6 bases outside the gene matches. Data came from immunoSEQ multiplex PCR; TCRdb stores just in-frame clones and leaves some out. The sample shows 150,000 to 200,000 clones, about three quarters of them seen only once. V is TRBV5-1 and J is TRBJ2-3, with 11 bases aligning to TRBD2. The origin of this receptor is a woman in her 30s in good health and CMV-seronegative. The sequencing sample was made of PBMCs. In DNA, the CDR3 is TGCGCCAGCAGAAGGCTAGCGGGGGGTGCAGATACGCAGTATTTT. The encoded protein is CASRRLAGGADTQYF.